The rows below give T cell receptor beta chains drawn from one sample of a study of T cell repertoires in cytomegalovirus infection. TCRdb called the reads again in MiXCR, with one record for every CDR3 protein. This sample has 50,000 to 65,000 distinct CDR3 sequences; 20% occur once, and the top ten carry about two thirds. These TCRs' antigens remain unknown. The sample consisted of CD8+ T cells from cultured PBMCs, taken from culture after CMV antigen stimulation. The receptors stem from a human donor in good health (CMV status not recorded). Some clones in this sample may be carry-over from other donors' samples. Each CDR3 is given with its conserved first and last residue. A D gene is named only where the DNA matches it firmly. Some rows mark clone size as missing; the rest say once, few, many or name a class of expanded clone.

V gene,CDR3 length,J gene,D gene,clone size,CDR3 DNA,CDR3 protein
TRBV6-2/TRBV6-3,15,TRBJ2-2,NA,few,TGTGCCAGCAGTTACGATACAGACGACACCGGGGAGCTGTTTTTT,CASSYDTDDTGELFF
TRBV6-1,11,TRBJ2-1,NA,many,TGTGCCAGCAGAACCTACAATGAGCAGTTCTTC,CASRTYNEQFF
TRBV7-8,14,TRBJ2-2,NA,few,TGTGCCAGCACCCCCCCGGTGAACACCGGGGAGCTGTTTTTT,CASTPPVNTGELFF
TRBV29-1,14,TRBJ2-3,TRBD2,many,TGCAGCGTTGAGGACGGTCGGGGGGCAGATACGCAGTATTTT,CSVEDGRGADTQYF
TRBV7-9,15,TRBJ2-7,NA,few,TGTGCCAGCAGCGCCCCACAGGGTACAATCTACGAGCAGTACTTC,CASSAPQGTIYEQYF
TRBV7-9,17,TRBJ2-2,NA,few,TGTGCCAGCAGTCCGTTCCCCGGGATCACCTACACCGGGGAGCTGTTTTTT,CASSPFPGITYTGELFF
TRBV7-2,20,TRBJ2-1,TRBD2,NA,TGTGCCAGCGGCACCGTCGGGACTAGCGGGGGCTCACAGTCCTACAATGAGCAGTTCTTC,CASGTVGTSGGSQSYNEQFF
TRBV4-1,14,TRBJ1-2,NA,few,TGCGCCAGCAGCCAACTCGACGGCAACTATGGCTACACCTTC,CASSQLDGNYGYTF
TRBV19,14,TRBJ1-5,TRBD1,few,TGTGCCAGTAGTCTCCGGACAGGGAATCAGCCCCAGCATTTT,CASSLRTGNQPQHF
TRBV12-3/TRBV12-4,14,TRBJ2-1,NA,few,TGTGCCAGCAGGCCAGGGACGTCCTACAATGAGCAGTTCTTC,CASRPGTSYNEQFF
TRBV7-8,15,TRBJ1-1,NA,few,TGTGCCAGCAGCGACCGGGACAAAGGGGGGACTGAAGCTTTCTTT,CASSDRDKGGTEAFF
TRBV28,14,TRBJ2-3,NA,NA,TGTGCCAGCAGTCAATGGACAGGCACAGATACGCAGTATTTT,CASSQWTGTDTQYF
TRBV12-3/TRBV12-4,15,TRBJ1-1,NA,NA,TGTGCCAGCAGTTTATATATATCGAATAGCACTGAAGCTTTCTTT,CASSLYISNSTEAFF
TRBV4-3,15,TRBJ2-3,NA,few,TGCGCCAGCAGCCAAGATGTGGGTCTAGGAGATACGCAGTATTTT,CASSQDVGLGDTQYF
TRBV7-9,12,TRBJ2-1,NA,NA,TGTGCCAGCAGCTCTGGGGGCAGTGAGCAGTTCTTC,CASSSGGSEQFF
TRBV5-6,17,TRBJ1-1,NA,once,TGTGCCAGCAGCTTGGAGCGTTTAGGGGGAGTGAACACTGAAGCTTTCTTT,CASSLERLGGVNTEAFF
TRBV7-2,15,TRBJ2-5,TRBD2,few,TGTGCCAGCAGCTTAGGCGGGGGGGCGGGCGAGACCCAGTACTTC,CASSLGGGAGETQYF
TRBV29-1,14,TRBJ1-1,NA,many,TGCAGCGTTGGGGGTTCCGGAGAGGGTACTGAAGCTTTCTTT,CSVGGSGEGTEAFF
TRBV5-4,16,TRBJ2-5,NA,few,TGTGCCAGCAGTTCCCCGAGGGACCGGTACCAAGAGACCCAGTACTTC,CASSSPRDRYQETQYF
TRBV6-2/TRBV6-3,12,TRBJ1-1,NA,few,TGTGCCAGCAGTCACAAGAGAGGTGAAGCTTTCTTT,CASSHKRGEAFF
TRBV7-8,16,TRBJ1-5,TRBD1,few,TGTGCCAGCAGTTTTCTCGCCGGGACAGGGGATCAGCCCCAGCATTTT,CASSFLAGTGDQPQHF
TRBV6-6,14,TRBJ1-1,NA,many,TGTGCCAGCAAAGCCGGGACCTTTGCCGCTGAAGCTTTCTTT,CASKAGTFAAEAFF
TRBV11-2,16,TRBJ2-3,TRBD2,few,TGTGCCAGCTGCACACTCGGAGCGGGAGCCACAGATACGCAGTATTTT,CASCTLGAGATDTQYF
TRBV7-9,17,TRBJ1-2,TRBD1,NA,TGTGCCAGCAGCTTAGCGACCTGGGACAGGGGGTACTATGGCTACACCTTC,CASSLATWDRGYYGYTF
TRBV28,14,TRBJ1-1,TRBD1,few,TGTGCCAGCAGAAATAACAGGGGTAACACTGAAGCTTTCTTT,CASRNNRGNTEAFF
TRBV7-6,15,TRBJ2-7,TRBD2,NA,TGTGCCAGCAGCCTCGCGACTAGCGGGAGCGCCGAGCAGTACTTC,CASSLATSGSAEQYF
TRBV12-3/TRBV12-4,15,TRBJ2-2,NA,few,TGTGCCAGCAGTTTTGTGGGAGGGAACACCGGGGAGCTGTTTTTT,CASSFVGGNTGELFF
TRBV7-9,17,TRBJ2-7,TRBD2,few,TGTGCCAGCAGCTCAACTACCCTAGCGGGCAACTCCTACGAGCAGTACTTC,CASSSTTLAGNSYEQYF
TRBV25-1,15,TRBJ1-4,NA,NA,TGTGCCAGCAGAGGTCGTCAGGGCCCAGGCGAAAAACTGTTTTTT,CASRGRQGPGEKLFF
TRBV20-1,14,TRBJ2-1,NA,NA,TGCAGTGCATCCCCACTCCGGAGTTTCCATGAGCAGTTCTTC,CSASPLRSFHEQFF
TRBV6-2/TRBV6-3,14,TRBJ2-5,TRBD2,few,TGTGCCAGCAGGTTGACTAGCGGCCAAGAGACCCAGTACTTC,CASRLTSGQETQYF
TRBV7-2,15,TRBJ2-5,NA,NA,TGTGCCAGCAGCCTAGTGGACCGATTTGGAGAGACCCAGTACTTC,CASSLVDRFGETQYF
TRBV6-2/TRBV6-3,12,TRBJ1-1,NA,few,TGTGCCAGCAGTTTAGGAAAAACTGAAGCTTTCTTT,CASSLGKTEAFF
TRBV7-8,14,TRBJ1-1,NA,few,TGTGCCAGCAGCTTAGGCCCGAATTCGGAACAAGCTTTCTTT,CASSLGPNSEQAFF
TRBV7-2,16,TRBJ2-3,NA,NA,TGTGCCAGCAGCTCCCCGCAAGATCCTAGCACAGATACGCAGTATTTT,CASSSPQDPSTDTQYF
TRBV7-8,16,TRBJ1-5,TRBD1,few,TGTGCCAGCAGCCCGGCCGCCGGGACAGGGAACCAGCCCCAGCATTTT,CASSPAAGTGNQPQHF
TRBV28,19,TRBJ1-5,TRBD1,NA,TGTGCCAGCAGTTTAAGGAGGGAAGGTCGGGACAGGTTTAATCAGCCCCAGCATTTT,CASSLRREGRDRFNQPQHF
TRBV4-3,14,TRBJ2-7,TRBD1,NA,TGCGCCAGCAGCCAAGGGGACAGCTCCTACGAGCAGTACTTC,CASSQGDSSYEQYF
TRBV6-6,14,TRBJ1-1,NA,NA,TGTGCCAGCAGTTACGAACAGTGGGGCTCTGAAGCTTTCTTT,CASSYEQWGSEAFF
TRBV27,15,TRBJ2-7,NA,few,TGTGCCAGCGCGCAGTTCCGTACACAGACCAACGAGCAGTACTTC,CASAQFRTQTNEQYF
TRBV19,15,TRBJ2-5,NA,NA,TGTGCCAGTAGTCCCACCCCGGGACGGCAAGAGACCCAGTACTTC,CASSPTPGRQETQYF
TRBV6-5,18,TRBJ2-2,TRBD1,few,TGTGCCAGCAGTTACTCGATTTCAACAGGGGCCCTGGCCGGGGAGCTGTTTTTT,CASSYSISTGALAGELFF
TRBV7-4,11,TRBJ2-2,NA,few,TGTGCCATTACGGGAAACGGGGAGCTGTTTTTT,CAITGNGELFF
TRBV5-6,14,TRBJ2-5,NA,few,TGTGCCAGCTTGGAGGGGACGAATAAAGAGACCCAGTACTTC,CASLEGTNKETQYF
TRBV7-6,13,TRBJ1-2,NA,few,TGTGCCAGCCAACCAAGCATCGCGGATGGCTACACCTTC,CASQPSIADGYTF
TRBV10-2,12,TRBJ1-2,NA,NA,TGCGCCAGCAGTGTCCAGGACTATGGCTACACCTTC,CASSVQDYGYTF
TRBV27,14,TRBJ2-7,TRBD2,NA,TGTGCCAGCAGCCTGGGGGGGAGGCGGGACGAGCAGTACTTC,CASSLGGRRDEQYF
TRBV7-6,16,TRBJ2-3,TRBD1,few,TGTGCCAGCAGCCGGGCGACAGGGGGGGGCACAGATACGCAGTATTTT,CASSRATGGGTDTQYF